The 5 T cell receptor beta chains listed next were all sequenced from one sample in a study of early T cells in non-severe SARS-CoV-2 infection. TCRdb itself ran the 5' RACE reads through MiXCR, one entry per CDR3 protein. The table lists 25,000 to 35,000 distinct CDR3 sequences, approximately 6% of them singletons. The sequencing input was whole blood. Receptors were obtained from an adult who was a healthcare worker with PCR-confirmed SARS-CoV-2 infection or an uninfected control (not recorded which).

This clonotype was counted between two and nine times. The CDR3 DNA reads TGTGCCAGCAGTTTAGCGCGGGGGGCAGGAATCCGCCACGAGCAGTACTTC. This gives the protein CASSLARGAGIRHEQYF. The chain joins TRBV12-3 or TRBV12-4 to TRBJ2-7; TRBD2 matches 8 bases. V trimming: 0 bases; J trimming: 5 bases; junction bases outside the gene matches: 12. The CDR3 extends over 17 amino acids.

This clonotype has more than one count but fewer than ten. The chain recombines TRBV11-2 with TRBJ2-2; 11 nucleotides agree with TRBD1. Germline V lookup: CDR1 SGHAT, CDR2 FQNNGV. V lost 4 bases, J lost 1 base, and 5 bases stayed unmatched. This CDR3 spans 17 amino acids. The CDR3: CASSWTGGRKNTGELFF. The CDR3 DNA follows: TGTGCCAGCAGCTGGACAGGGGGCCGGAAGAACACCGGGGAGCTGTTTTTT.

The table lists this clonotype with many counts. The J gene is TRBJ1-6, the V gene TRBV7-2; 7 bases map to TRBD1. After removal of 5 bases from V and 0 bases from J, the junction contained 10 bases not matched to a gene. Looked up from germline, CDR1 is SGHTA and CDR2 is FQGNSA. The CDR3 length is 18 residues. CDR3 residues: CASSPGLQGGSYNSPLHF. The CDR3 coding sequence is TGTGCCAGCAGCCCCGGACTCCAGGGGGGCTCCTATAATTCACCCCTCCACTTT. Filled out from reference TRBV7-2 and TRBJ1-6, the complete variable domain reads GAGVSQSPSNKVTEKGKDVELRCDPISGHTALYWYRQSLGQGLEFLIYFQGNSAPDKSGLPSDRFSAERTGGSVSTLTIQRTQQEDSAVYLCASSPGLQGGSYNSPLHFGNGTRLTVT.

At least ten counts were recorded for this clonotype. This rearrangement joins TRBV5-1 to TRBJ2-5, with TRBD2 matching over 9 bases. Per germline, CDR1 SGHRS and CDR2 YFSETQ. The junction had 7 bases not matched to a gene; V was cut back by 4 bases and J by 3 bases. This CDR3 comprises 15 residues. CDR3 region: CASSEEAGGEETQYF. CDR3 sequence (DNA): TGCGCCAGCAGCGAGGAAGCGGGAGGAGAAGAGACCCAGTACTTC.

This clonotype has at least ten counts. V and J are TRBV6-5 and TRBJ2-5; D not certain. There are 14 residues in the CDR3. CDR1 is MNHEY, CDR2 SVGAGI, per germline. V was cut by 5 bases and J by 5 bases, with 15 bases left in between. The DNA of the CDR3 is TGTGCCAGCAGTCAAGGACCCCTCCCTGAGACCCAGTACTTC. It translates to CASSQGPLPETQYF.